Here is one T cell receptor beta chain with its context. This record comes from a study of T cell changes during pregnancy in multiple sclerosis. The protocol was immunoSEQ multiplex PCR, while the TCRdb copy is restricted to in-frame clones and leaves out a portion. The sample shows tens of thousands of clones, approximately 95% of them seen only once. The TCR was taken from a female donor with multiple sclerosis, enrolled in a pregnancy study. Sequences were derived from CD4+ T cells from peripheral blood mononuclear cells, sampled after pregnancy.

The CDR3 DNA follows: TGTGCCAGCAGCTTAGGACAGTCTTACGAGCAGTACTTC. It specifies CASSLGQSYEQYF. The J gene is TRBJ2-7, the V gene TRBV11-2, with D maybe TRBD1 (5 bases). The germline CDR1 and CDR2 sequences are SGHAT and FQNNGV. This CDR3 has 13 residues. V was cut by 1 base and J by 4 bases, with 8 bases left in between.